This T cell receptor (beta chain) was sequenced in a study of T cell changes during pregnancy in multiple sclerosis (dated by TCRdb to between 2017 and 2020). Study-wide context: Changes in the T cell repertoire over the course of pregnancy were examined in this study in women with multiple sclerosis.

The method behind the library was the immunoSEQ multiplex PCR assay. What TCRdb holds here is the immuneACCESS table cut down to in-frame rearrangements. Part of the clones is not present; checked against another copy, under half of the missing clones reflect an unresolved V gene, and the others are unexplained. For this sample the table gives 40,000 or so clones, of which less than 95% were detected only once. The top ten clonotypes cover approximately 0.49% of the sample. Regarding this clone: Its antigen is unknown. Qualities for individual bases were not recorded, and no much larger clone is one base off.

From the cysteine up to the phenylalanine, the CDR3 has a length of 16 residues. Only the CDR3 region is kept as DNA, spanning 48 bases read in frame from base 1. At the junction V is shortened by 0 bases and J by 5 bases; bases outside the gene matches: 8. The germline V gene (reference sequence) sets CDR1 to SGHNT and CDR2 to YYREEE. The source material was CD4+ T cells from peripheral blood mononuclear cells, sampled in the first trimester of pregnancy. This sequence was found in a female donor in good health, enrolled as a control in a pregnancy study. In this chain, TRBV5-4 is recombined with TRBJ1-2, and 9 junction bases match TRBD1. In nucleotide form, the sequence is TGTGCCAGCAGCTTGGGGGCGGGACAGGGAATGTATGGCTACACCTTC. It is translated as CASSLGAGQGMYGYTF.